This T cell receptor beta chain derives from a study of T cells in localized non-small cell lung cancer. Findings and limits, study-wide: Higher adjacent-lung clonality was associated with shorter survival. Heterogeneity is still possible, as just one tumor region was sequenced. Uninvolved neighboring lung showed the greatest T cell clonality, exceeding tumor. Appearances in adjacent lung were noted for a median 57 of the top 100 tumor clones.

The germline V gene has CDR1 LNHDA and CDR2 SQIVND (reference sequence). Trimming left V 5 bases short and J 5 bases short, with 10 bases between. The CDR3 covers 13 residues. This clone was counted once. Its antigen is not identified. The data were produced by immunoSEQ multiplex PCR, yet TCRdb's version contains in-frame clones alone and is incomplete. Of over 65,000 clones listed, about four fifths were seen once; the top ten hold 1% to 1.5%. The sequence was collected from a female donor older than 55 with stage I lung adenocarcinoma. The material sequenced was peripheral blood, taken before any cancer treatment. The gene calls are TRBV19 and TRBJ2-1; D ambiguous. Here the CDR3 reads CASSSSDHNEQFF. In nucleotides, the CDR3 is TGTGCCAGTAGTTCCAGCGACCACAATGAGCAGTTCTTC.